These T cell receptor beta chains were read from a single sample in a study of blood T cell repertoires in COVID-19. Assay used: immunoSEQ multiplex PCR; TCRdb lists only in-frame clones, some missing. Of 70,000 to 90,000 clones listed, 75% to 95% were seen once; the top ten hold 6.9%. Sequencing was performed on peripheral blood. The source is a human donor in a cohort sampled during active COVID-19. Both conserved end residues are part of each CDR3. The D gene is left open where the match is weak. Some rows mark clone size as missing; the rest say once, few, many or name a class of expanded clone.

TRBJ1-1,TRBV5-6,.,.,TGTGCCAGCAGCTTGGCCGGTGGCGGCAAAGCTTTCTTT,CASSLAGGGKAFF
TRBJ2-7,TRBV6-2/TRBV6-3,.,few,TGTGCCAGCAGCGGGGGCCTCTACGAGCAGTACTTC,CASSGGLYEQYF
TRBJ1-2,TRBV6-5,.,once,TGTGCCAGCACCCTTACGGGGGGCACTAACTATGGCTACACCTTC,CASTLTGGTNYGYTF
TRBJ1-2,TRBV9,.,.,TGTGCCAGCAGCGTTAATAGTGGCTACACCTTC,CASSVNSGYTF
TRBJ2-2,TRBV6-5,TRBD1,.,TGTGCCAGCAGCCCCGGGACAGGGACCGGGGAGCTGTTTTTT,CASSPGTGTGELFF
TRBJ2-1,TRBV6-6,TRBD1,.,TGTGCCAGCAGTTATCGGGACAGAAACAATGAGCAGTTCTTC,CASSYRDRNNEQFF
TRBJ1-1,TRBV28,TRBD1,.,TGTGCCAGCAGTTTACCGGGGACAGGGCAGGCGAACACTGAAGCTTTCTTT,CASSLPGTGQANTEAFF
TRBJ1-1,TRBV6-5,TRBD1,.,TGTGCCAGCAGTTTCCCGACAGGGGGCACTGAAGCTTTCTTT,CASSFPTGGTEAFF
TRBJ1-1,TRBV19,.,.,TGTGCCAGTAGTATGAGTACTGAAGCTTTCTTT,CASSMSTEAFF
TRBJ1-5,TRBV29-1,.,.,TGCAGCGTTCTTTTAGGGGGGGTTAGCAATCAGCCCCAGCATTTT,CSVLLGGVSNQPQHF
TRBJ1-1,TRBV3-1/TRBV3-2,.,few,TGTGCCAGCAGCCCCGCGGGGGGTCGCGCTGAAGCTTTCTTT,CASSPAGGRAEAFF
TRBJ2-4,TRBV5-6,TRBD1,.,TGTGCCAGCAGCTTGGGACAGGGGAGGACCAAAAACATTCAGTACTTC,CASSLGQGRTKNIQYF
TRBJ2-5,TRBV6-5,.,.,TGTGCCAGCAGTTACTCGAGCGGGCAAGCGAGGACCCAGTACTTC,CASSYSSGQARTQYF
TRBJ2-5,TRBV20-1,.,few,TGCAGTGCTAGCATCGGGGAGACCCAGTACTTC,CSASIGETQYF
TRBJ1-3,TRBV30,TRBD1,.,TGTGCCTGGAGTCCGGGACAGAGAAACACCATATATTTT,CAWSPGQRNTIYF
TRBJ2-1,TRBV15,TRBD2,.,TGTGCCACCAGCATTTTTAGGGGAGGGTCCTACAATGAGCAGTTCTTC,CATSIFRGGSYNEQFF
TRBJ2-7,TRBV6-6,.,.,TGTGCCAGCAGACCTACAGGGTTCCACGAGCAGTACTTC,CASRPTGFHEQYF
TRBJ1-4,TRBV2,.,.,TGTGCCAGCAGGGTCACGGGTATCGGGGAAAAACTGTTTTTT,CASRVTGIGEKLFF
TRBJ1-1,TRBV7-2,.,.,TGTGCCAGCAGCCCGGAGGCGGGGGGCGTGAACACTGAAGCTTTCTTT,CASSPEAGGVNTEAFF
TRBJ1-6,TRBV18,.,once,TGTGCCAGCTCACCGAACAGGGATTCACCCCTCCACTTT,CASSPNRDSPLHF
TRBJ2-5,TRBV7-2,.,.,TGTGCCAGCAGCTTAACCGGGACGGAGGGGCGAGAGACCCAGTACTTC,CASSLTGTEGRETQYF
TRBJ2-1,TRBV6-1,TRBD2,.,TGTGCCAGCAGTGAAGTAGCGGGGGGCCCCAATGAGCAGTTCTTC,CASSEVAGGPNEQFF
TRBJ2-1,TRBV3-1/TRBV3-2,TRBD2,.,TGTGCCAGCAGCCAGACTAGCGGGGGATACGAGCAGTTCTTC,CASSQTSGGYEQFF
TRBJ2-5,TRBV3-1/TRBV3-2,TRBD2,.,TGTGCCAGCAGCCAACCGTTAGCGGGGGGGCGCGAGACCCAGTACTTC,CASSQPLAGGRETQYF
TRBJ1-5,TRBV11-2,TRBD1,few,TGTGCCAGCAGCTTAGGGACAGGGCTCCAGCCCCAGCATTTT,CASSLGTGLQPQHF
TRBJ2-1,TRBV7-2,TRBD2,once,TGTGCCAGCAGCCACCGACTAGCGGGGGGGTACAATGAGCAGTTCTTC,CASSHRLAGGYNEQFF
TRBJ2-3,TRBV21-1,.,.,TGTGCCAACCAATCGGACAGGGGCAAGTTTGCAGATACGCAGTATTTT,CANQSDRGKFADTQYF
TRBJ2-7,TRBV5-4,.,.,TGTGCCAGCAACCTTTGGGGGGGGCCTCCCTACGAGCAGTACTTC,CASNLWGGPPYEQYF
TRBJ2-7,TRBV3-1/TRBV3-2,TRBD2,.,TGTGCCAGCAGCCGAGGAGCGGGGGGGCCTTACGAGCAGTACTTC,CASSRGAGGPYEQYF
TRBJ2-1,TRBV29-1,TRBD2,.,TGCAGCGTGGCGGGGGGGACCTTAGTCCGGGCAGCGGGAGGCCTATACAATGAGCAGTTCTTC,CSVAGGTLVRAAGGLYNEQFF
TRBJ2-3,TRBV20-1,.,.,TGCAGTGCTAGTGCTCGGTTGGCGGGGTCCACAGATACGCAGTATTTT,CSASARLAGSTDTQYF
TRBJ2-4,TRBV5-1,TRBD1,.,TGCGCCAGCAGCTCACATACCGGGACAGGGGACCTCGGTGGGGCCAAAAACATTCAGTACTTC,CASSSHTGTGDLGGAKNIQYF
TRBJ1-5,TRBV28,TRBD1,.,TGTGCCAGCAGTTTATCCGGACAGGGGGCCCATCAGCCCCAGCATTTT,CASSLSGQGAHQPQHF
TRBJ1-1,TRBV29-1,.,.,TGCAGCGCTGGGTTTGGGGCCTCTGAAGCTTTCTTT,CSAGFGASEAFF
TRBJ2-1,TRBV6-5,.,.,TGTGCCAGCGGACTCGCGGGTAATGAGCAGTTCTTC,CASGLAGNEQFF
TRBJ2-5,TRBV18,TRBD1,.,TGTGCCAGCTCAGTTCTGGACAGGGCAGAGACCCAGTACTTC,CASSVLDRAETQYF
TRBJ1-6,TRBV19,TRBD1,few,TGTGCCAGTAGCCTGGGACAGGCCGGAGGTTCACCCCTCCACTTT,CASSLGQAGGSPLHF
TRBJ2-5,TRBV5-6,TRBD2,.,TGTGCCAGCAGCTTGGTGGCGGGGGGTGTCCCAGAGACCCAGTACTTC,CASSLVAGGVPETQYF
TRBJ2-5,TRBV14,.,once,TGTGCCAGCAGCCAGACGGGTCCTTGGGAGACCCAGTACTTC,CASSQTGPWETQYF
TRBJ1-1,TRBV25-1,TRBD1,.,TGTGCCAGCAGTTCCCGGGACAGGGAAAACACTGAAGCTTTCTTT,CASSSRDRENTEAFF
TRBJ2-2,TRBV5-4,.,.,TGTGCCAGCAGCGGACCGGGGACACGGCAAACCGGGGAGCTGTTTTTT,CASSGPGTRQTGELFF
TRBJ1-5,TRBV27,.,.,TGTGCCAGCAGTTCGAGAGCCAGCAATCAGCCCCAGCATTTT,CASSSRASNQPQHF
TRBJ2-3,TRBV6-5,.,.,TGTGCCAGCAGGGGCTTGGATACGCAGTATTTT,CASRGLDTQYF
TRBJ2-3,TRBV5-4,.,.,TGTGCCAGCAGCTTAAAAACTAGCACAGATACGCAGTATTTT,CASSLKTSTDTQYF
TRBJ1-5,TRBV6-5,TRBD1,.,TGTGCCAGCAGGAACCAGGGACAGGGAGATCAGCCCCAGCATTTT,CASRNQGQGDQPQHF
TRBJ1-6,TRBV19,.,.,TGTGCCAGTAGTGCGGGACCTGGGTCACCCCTCCACTTT,CASSAGPGSPLHF
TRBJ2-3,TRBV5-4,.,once,TGTGCCAGCAGCCGCGGCACAGATACGCAGTATTTT,CASSRGTDTQYF
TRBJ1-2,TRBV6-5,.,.,TGTGCCAATGGAGCTAACTATGGCTACACCTTC,CANGANYGYTF
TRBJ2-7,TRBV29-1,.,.,TGCAGCGTGGAGACTGCCACTACTACCTACGAGCAGTACTTC,CSVETATTTYEQYF
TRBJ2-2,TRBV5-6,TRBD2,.,TGTGCCAGCTGGGAGCGGGGATACACCGGGGAGCTGTTTTTT,CASWERGYTGELFF
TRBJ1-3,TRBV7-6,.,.,TGTGCCAGCAGCCCAACATCCTCTGGAAACACCATATATTTT,CASSPTSSGNTIYF
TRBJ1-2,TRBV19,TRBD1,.,TGTGCCAGTAGTCAAACAGGGGGCTATGGCTACACCTTC,CASSQTGGYGYTF
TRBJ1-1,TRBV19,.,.,TGTGCCAGTAGTATAGGATCAGGGAGGGGAATGAACACTGAAGCTTTCTTT,CASSIGSGRGMNTEAFF